This is a list of T cell receptor beta chains from one sample in a study of shared clonotypes between healthy human individuals. Generated by immunoSEQ multiplex PCR, the TCRdb table keeps only in-frame clones and is missing some. The profile shows around 1,000,000 clones, roughly 80% of them singletons. Source material: memory CD4+ T cells from PBMCs. All receptors derive from a man younger than 35 in good health. Some clones in this sample may be carry-over from other donors' samples. The CDR3 runs from the conserved cysteine through the conserved F or W. The order of the fields is V gene, J gene, clone size, D gene, CDR3 DNA, CDR3 protein. D genes are given only for firm matches. The size entry is marked missing in some rows and otherwise reads once, few, many or a size class.

V: TRBV28
J: TRBJ1-4
size: many
D: TRBD1
DNA: TGTGCCAGCAGTTTTCGGACAGGGCAGAAACTGTTTTTT
CDR3: CASSFRTGQKLFF

V: TRBV6-4
J: TRBJ2-7
size: many
D: -
DNA: TGTGCCAGCAGTGTATCTCACCGGGACGACCGCTCCTACGAGCAGTACTTC
CDR3: CASSVSHRDDRSYEQYF

V: TRBV27
J: TRBJ2-7
size: -
D: -
DNA: TGTGCCAGCAGTTATAAGACACCGACCACCTACGAGCAGTACTTC
CDR3: CASSYKTPTTYEQYF

V: TRBV7-2
J: TRBJ1-5
size: -
D: -
DNA: TGTGCCAGCAGCTCCTCGGCAGGGACGATTAGCAATCAGCCCCAGCATTTT
CDR3: CASSSSAGTISNQPQHF

V: TRBV5-5
J: TRBJ1-5
size: -
D: -
DNA: TGTGCCAGCAGCTTGATTGGCGGAGATCAGCCCCAGCATTTT
CDR3: CASSLIGGDQPQHF

V: TRBV2
J: TRBJ2-1
size: -
D: -
DNA: TGTGCCAGTGATTCCGACTATCTCGCATTTGAGCAGTTCTTC
CDR3: CASDSDYLAFEQFF

V: TRBV4-1
J: TRBJ2-4
size: -
D: -
DNA: TGCGCCAGCAGCCCTGAAAGCCTTTGGGCCAAAAACATTCAGTACTTC
CDR3: CASSPESLWAKNIQYF

V: TRBV6-1
J: TRBJ1-2
size: few
D: -
DNA: TGTGCCAGCAGTGTAGGTTCTAACTATGGCTACACCTTC
CDR3: CASSVGSNYGYTF

V: TRBV10-3
J: TRBJ2-7
size: -
D: -
DNA: TGTGCCAGCAGCTGGGACACCCCCTACGAGCAGTACTTC
CDR3: CASSWDTPYEQYF

V: TRBV18
J: TRBJ1-5
size: few
D: -
DNA: TGTGCCAGCTCAGACAGTCCTACACAGCCCCAGCATTTT
CDR3: CASSDSPTQPQHF

V: TRBV5-1
J: TRBJ1-1
size: -
D: TRBD1
DNA: TGCGCCAGCAGCTATCAACAGGGGTCGAACACTGAAGCTTTCTTT
CDR3: CASSYQQGSNTEAFF

V: TRBV4-1
J: TRBJ2-3
size: -
D: TRBD2
DNA: TGCGCCAGCAGCCAGATACTAGCGGGAACGGATACGCAGTATTTT
CDR3: CASSQILAGTDTQYF

V: TRBV6-5
J: TRBJ2-1
size: -
D: -
DNA: TGTGCCAGCAGTGGGGTCGTACGCAATGAGCAGTTCTTC
CDR3: CASSGVVRNEQFF

V: TRBV27
J: TRBJ2-5
size: once
D: -
DNA: TGTGCCAGCAGAAATCGTGGAGGGGAGACCCAGTACTTC
CDR3: CASRNRGGETQYF

V: TRBV4-1
J: TRBJ1-2
size: -
D: -
DNA: TGCGCCAGCAGCCAAAACAGTAACGGCGGCTACACCTTC
CDR3: CASSQNSNGGYTF

V: TRBV11-2
J: TRBJ1-2
size: once
D: -
DNA: TGTGCCAGCAGCTTAGTCCTCAGGGGTGGCGGCTACACCTTC
CDR3: CASSLVLRGGGYTF

V: TRBV2
J: TRBJ2-5
size: -
D: TRBD2
DNA: TGTGCCAGCAGTTTCTATAGCGGGAGCAGAGAGACCCAGTACTTC
CDR3: CASSFYSGSRETQYF

V: TRBV7-2
J: TRBJ1-5
size: -
D: -
DNA: TGTGCCAGCAGCTTAGTGGCAGGGAATCAGCCCCAGCATTTT
CDR3: CASSLVAGNQPQHF

V: TRBV9
J: TRBJ2-1
size: once
D: TRBD2
DNA: TGTGCCAGCAGCCCCTCCGGGACTAGCTCTCTCTCGGAGCAGTTCTTC
CDR3: CASSPSGTSSLSEQFF

V: TRBV18
J: TRBJ1-2
size: -
D: -
DNA: TGTGCCAGCTCCCAGGACAGCGCTAACTATGGCTACACCTTC
CDR3: CASSQDSANYGYTF

V: TRBV6-1
J: TRBJ2-7
size: -
D: -
DNA: TGTGCCAGCAGTGATGTTGGGGGCTCCTACGAGCAGTACTTC
CDR3: CASSDVGGSYEQYF

V: TRBV7-2
J: TRBJ1-3
size: -
D: -
DNA: TGTGCCAGCAGCTCTGGCTCTGGAAACACCATATATTTT
CDR3: CASSSGSGNTIYF

V: TRBV10-3
J: TRBJ1-3
size: once
D: -
DNA: TGTGCCATCAGTGGGACAGCGGGAAACACCATATATTTT
CDR3: CAISGTAGNTIYF

V: TRBV5-1
J: TRBJ2-3
size: -
D: TRBD2
DNA: TGCGCCAGCAGCTTGGGACTAGCGGGAGGGGATGGCGCAGATACGCAGTATTTT
CDR3: CASSLGLAGGDGADTQYF

V: TRBV2
J: TRBJ1-2
size: once
D: -
DNA: TGTGCCAGCAGGGCAGGGTACTATGGCTACACCTTC
CDR3: CASRAGYYGYTF

V: TRBV28
J: TRBJ2-5
size: -
D: -
DNA: TGTGCCAGCAGTCCCTTGGACAGACAAGAGACCCAGTACTTC
CDR3: CASSPLDRQETQYF

V: TRBV7-2
J: TRBJ1-1
size: -
D: -
DNA: TGTGCCAGCAGCTTAGTGGGAATTCTCCGCACTGAAGCTTTCTTT
CDR3: CASSLVGILRTEAFF

V: TRBV7-2
J: TRBJ2-4
size: -
D: -
DNA: TGTGCCAGCAGCCTGGGAGTCCTGGGGGACATTCAGTACTTC
CDR3: CASSLGVLGDIQYF

V: TRBV28
J: TRBJ1-4
size: -
D: -
DNA: TGTGCCAGCAGTCTAGAGGGGGGAAAACTGTTTTTT
CDR3: CASSLEGGKLFF

V: TRBV28
J: TRBJ2-4
size: -
D: -
DNA: TGTGCCAGCAGCCCCCTACTCCAGGTAGCCAAAAACATTCAGTACTTC
CDR3: CASSPLLQVAKNIQYF

V: TRBV4-2
J: TRBJ2-5
size: -
D: TRBD2
DNA: TGTGCCAGCAGCCAGGCGGGACTAGCGGAGGGAGGGGCCCAGTACTTC
CDR3: CASSQAGLAEGGAQYF

V: TRBV18
J: TRBJ1-1
size: -
D: -
DNA: TGTGCCAGCTCACCAGACCTACTTCGGAGGGGGGAAGGGGCTTTCTTT
CDR3: CASSPDLLRRGEGAFF

V: TRBV2
J: TRBJ2-1
size: -
D: TRBD2
DNA: TGTGCCAGCAGTGCCTTGGGACTAGCGGGAGGGGACAATGAGCAGTTCTTC
CDR3: CASSALGLAGGDNEQFF

V: TRBV5-1
J: TRBJ2-5
size: -
D: -
DNA: TGCGCCAGCAGCTTGCCCCAGGGGGGAACCCAGTACTTC
CDR3: CASSLPQGGTQYF

V: TRBV2
J: TRBJ2-7
size: -
D: -
DNA: TGTGCCAGCAGGCCCCAGGGTACCTCAGGGGAGCAGTACTTC
CDR3: CASRPQGTSGEQYF

V: TRBV27
J: TRBJ1-4
size: -
D: TRBD1
DNA: TGTGCCAGCAGTTGGACCGGGACAGGGATACCTAATGAAAAACTGTTTTTT
CDR3: CASSWTGTGIPNEKLFF

V: TRBV5-1
J: TRBJ2-7
size: -
D: -
DNA: TGCGCCAGCAGCTTGGTGGGTAATGAGCAGTACTTC
CDR3: CASSLVGNEQYF

V: TRBV6-1
J: TRBJ1-5
size: -
D: -
DNA: TGTGCCAGCAGTGAAGGGCCCGATCAGCCCCAGCATTTT
CDR3: CASSEGPDQPQHF

V: TRBV6-1
J: TRBJ2-5
size: -
D: -
DNA: TGTGCCAGCACCCCAGGGGTTCTGCAGACCCAGTACTTC
CDR3: CASTPGVLQTQYF

V: TRBV18
J: TRBJ2-2
size: -
D: TRBD2
DNA: TGTGCCAGCTCACCCACTAGCGGCGAGTCCGGGGAGCTGTTTTTT
CDR3: CASSPTSGESGELFF

V: TRBV6-1
J: TRBJ2-7
size: -
D: -
DNA: TGTGCCAGCAGTGTATCCGACTACGAGCAGTACTTC
CDR3: CASSVSDYEQYF

V: TRBV4-3
J: TRBJ2-5
size: -
D: -
DNA: TGCGCCAGCAGCCAAGATTTCGGTAGCAGGGAGACCCAGTACTTC
CDR3: CASSQDFGSRETQYF

V: TRBV27
J: TRBJ2-5
size: few
D: TRBD1
DNA: TGTGCCAGCAGCGACAGGGTCCAAGAGACCCAGTACTTC
CDR3: CASSDRVQETQYF